This is a list of T cell receptor beta chains from one sample in a study of CD8+ T cells in alopecia areata. Here immunoSEQ multiplex PCR was the method, and the copy in TCRdb shows in-frame clones only, minus some. In the table there are roughly 180,000 clones, 40% to 55% of which are singletons. Sequenced material: CD8+ T cells sorted from blood, taken at week 52, from a patient treated with tofacitinib. These receptors all come from a human donor with alopecia areata. The CDR3 runs from the conserved cysteine through the conserved F or W.

v_call,j_call,cdr3_aa
TRBV5-4,TRBJ1-1,CASSFGGPEAFF
TRBV27,TRBJ2-7,CASSWGTVYEQYF
TRBV6-1,TRBJ2-7,CASSGLGQGPNEQYF
TRBV4-1,TRBJ1-2,CASSQEPFNGYTF
TRBV4-1,TRBJ1-5,CASSQEGHHSNQPQHF
TRBV6-1,TRBJ1-5,CASSGQGGFQPQHF
TRBV5-6,TRBJ2-1,CASSGYLTGYNEQFF
TRBV6-5,TRBJ2-3,CASSPGRENTDTQYF
TRBV7-9,TRBJ1-2,CASSLGGKDVHGYTF
TRBV6-5,TRBJ2-7,CASSYVPGEYEQYF
TRBV19,TRBJ1-4,CASSQGQGTVLNEKLFF
TRBV2,TRBJ1-5,CASESHSNQPQHF
TRBV30,TRBJ2-7,CAWSVNRQSYEQYF
TRBV4-3,TRBJ2-1,CASSQGTSGSSYNEQFF
TRBV5-6,TRBJ1-1,CASSLAGGNTEAFF
TRBV4-3,TRBJ2-3,CASSQRTSGEGDTQYF
TRBV27,TRBJ2-2,CASSLSAGGEITGELFF
TRBV19,TRBJ1-5,CASIGQGNQPQHF
TRBV2,TRBJ2-7,CASMGQTDTYEQYF
TRBV7-9,TRBJ2-5,CASSPQETQYF
TRBV25-1,TRBJ2-7,CASSVGWSSYEQYF
TRBV6-5,TRBJ2-5,CASSPDRGETQYF
TRBV27,TRBJ2-7,CASSLSEGALSEQYF
TRBV11-2,TRBJ2-7,CASSLTPYEQYF
TRBV2,TRBJ2-3,CASSLGSGTPDTQYF
TRBV30,TRBJ1-4,CAWSYSRTNEKLFF
TRBV29-1,TRBJ2-1,CSVRLAGEQFF
TRBV4-1,TRBJ1-2,CASSQDSNYGYTF
TRBV9,TRBJ2-7,CASSPGQGIYEQYF
TRBV11-2,TRBJ2-7,CASSLSVLAYEQYF
TRBV7-9,TRBJ2-1,CASSSSGAGYNEQFF
TRBV25-1,TRBJ1-1,CATSGYTEAFF
TRBV2,TRBJ1-4,CATGEVINEKLFF
TRBV29-1,TRBJ2-7,CSVEEGSYEQYF
TRBV4-1,TRBJ1-1,CASSQVRPGPEAFF
TRBV4-1,TRBJ1-6,CASSQEARVSSPLHF
TRBV13,TRBJ1-2,CASSRSSFHYGYTF
TRBV7-8,TRBJ2-1,CASSSPADHPYNEQFF
TRBV29-1,TRBJ2-3,CSVRGRTTDTQYF
TRBV30,TRBJ1-1,CAWIRRGEGTEAFF
TRBV6-5,TRBJ1-1,CASSSEGHTEAFF
TRBV11-2,TRBJ2-1,CASSLVGRGNEQFF
TRBV2,TRBJ2-7,CASSGETDYEQYF
TRBV29-1,TRBJ1-1,CSVDSFPNTEAFF
TRBV6-1,TRBJ1-1,CASSDQGYTEAFF
TRBV7-2,TRBJ1-4,CASSKTEEKLFF
TRBV14,TRBJ1-4,CASSQRQGLNEKLFF
TRBV5-4,TRBJ2-1,CASSSTGSNEQFF
TRBV29-1,TRBJ1-2,CSVEVNYGYTF
TRBV9,TRBJ1-6,CASSASGVSYNSPLHF
TRBV5-1,TRBJ2-5,CASSWGQETQYF
TRBV6-4,TRBJ1-5,CASSEAVYSNQPQHF
TRBV4-1,TRBJ2-1,CASSQDRGGSNEQFF